One sample yielded the 8 T cell receptor beta chains listed below, sequenced in a study of PD-L1 blockade in urothelial cancer. Clones were read by immunoSEQ multiplex PCR, and TCRdb kept only the in-frame ones, dropping some. The table records about 38,000 clones, around 83% of them present only once. The source was PBMCs, collected around atezolizumab (anti-PD-L1) treatment. The receptors were gathered from a man aged 60 to 75 with urothelial cancer.

This clone was picked up a small number of times. The V call is TRBV23-1, the J call TRBJ2-2; tentative D call: TRBD1 (5 bases). TRBV23-1 is placed among ORFs of uncertain function. V lost 6 bases, J lost 10 bases, and 18 bases lay in between. This CDR3 has 14 residues. CDR3 sequence (DNA): TGCGCCAGCAGGGGCCCTAAGGGGCCGATGGAGCTGTTTTTT. As protein: CASRGPKGPMELFF.

The V call is TRBV6-1, the J call TRBJ2-7, with 8 bases aligning to TRBD1. V gave up 6 bases and J gave up 4 bases; unmatched junction bases: 8. Looked up from germline, CDR1 is MNHNS and CDR2 is SASEGT. CDR3 length: 14 amino acids. This CDR3 reads CASSYRGIEYEQYF. The CDR3 nucleotides read TGTGCCAGCAGCTACAGGGGGATTGAGTACGAGCAGTACTTC.

The chain is built from TRBV11-2 and TRBJ2-7; D is possibly TRBD1 (6 bases). CDR3 size: 15 residues. The V and J ends lost 5 bases and 2 bases respectively, with 16 bases between them. The germline gives CDR1 SGHAT, CDR2 FQNNGV. CDR3 amino acids: CASSRHGQLTYEQYF. Here the CDR3 DNA reads TGTGCCAGCAGCCGACATGGACAGCTAACCTACGAGCAGTACTTC.

The chain uses TRBV4-2 and TRBJ2-1, with D possibly being TRBD2 (6 bases). The V end lost 0 bases, the J end lost 7 bases, and 7 bases lay between the germline ends. Germline CDR1 LGHNA, CDR2 YNFKEQ. This CDR3 region has 13 residues. CDR3 bases: TGTGCCAGCAGCCAAGATGGGAGGAATGAGCAGTTCTTC. Protein sequence: CASSQDGRNEQFF.

The rearrangement uses TRBV6-6 and TRBJ2-3; 11 bases are a match to TRBD2. With V trimmed by 6 bases and J by 6 bases, 11 bases remained unmatched. The germline V gene encodes CDR1 MNHNY and CDR2 SVGAGI (reference sequence). The CDR3 contains 16 residues. The CDR3 spells CASSGGSGGALDTQYF. CDR3 sequence (DNA): TGTGCCAGCAGCGGCGGTAGCGGGGGGGCTTTGGATACGCAGTATTTT.

In DNA, the CDR3 is TGTGCCAGCAGTTTTCGGGACAGTAACTACGAGCAGTACTTC. Amino acid sequence: CASSFRDSNYEQYF. The chain joins TRBV27 to TRBJ2-7, with 7 bases that match TRBD1. The CDR3 covers 14 residues. The germline CDR1 and CDR2 sequences are MNHEY and SMNVEV (reference sequence). V was pared by 3 bases and J by 3 bases, with 5 bases of the junction left unmatched.

The CDR3 loop reads CASSQTITGELFF. The CDR3 DNA is TGTGCCAGCAGCCAGACTATTACCGGGGAGCTGTTTTTT. This chain uses TRBV5-5 with TRBJ2-2, with D perhaps matching TRBD2 (5 bases). The V gene lost 4 bases and the J gene lost 5 bases, with 9 bases spanning the gap. Looked up from germline, CDR1 is SGHKS and CDR2 is YYEKEE (reference sequence). The CDR3 is 13 amino acids.

This clone was found a few times. The chain uses TRBV28 and TRBJ2-7; 8 nucleotides match TRBD1. V gave up 2 bases and J gave up 2 bases; unmatched junction bases: 8. Germline CDR1 is MDHEN and CDR2 is SYDVKM. The CDR3 runs to 16 residues. The CDR3 DNA is TGTGCCAGCAGTTTAGCTACAGGGGGGTTCACCTACGAGCAGTACTTC. The encoded protein is CASSLATGGFTYEQYF.